The 8 T cell receptor beta chains presented below share a single source sample, sequenced in a study of T cell changes during pregnancy in multiple sclerosis. Measured with immunoSEQ multiplex PCR; TCRdb has only the in-frame clones, and not every one. The table includes under 40,000 clones, about 89% detected once. This specimen was CD4+ T cells from peripheral blood mononuclear cells, taken in the third trimester of pregnancy. All receptors derive from a female donor in good health, enrolled as a control in a pregnancy study.

The V call is TRBV5-8, the J call TRBJ2-1; 9 nucleotides match TRBD1. Per germline, CDR1 SGHTS and CDR2 YDEGEE. The CDR3 runs 15 residues. The junction had 4 bases not matched to a gene; V was cut back by 0 bases and J by 6 bases. CDR3: CASSLGGQGSNEQFF. The CDR3 DNA reads as TGTGCCAGCAGCTTGGGGGGACAGGGTTCCAATGAGCAGTTCTTC.

CDR3 loop: CASSYGNMNTEAFF. CDR3 DNA: TGTGCCAGCAGTTACGGCAACATGAACACTGAAGCTTTCTTT. The chain has TRBV6-5 and TRBJ1-1; D gene unclear. This CDR3 is 14 amino acids long. Trimming removed 2 bases from V and 0 bases from J, with 7 bases in between. Germline V CDR1 and CDR2: MNHEY, SVGAGI.

This clone was seen just once. The V call is TRBV28, the J call TRBJ2-2; D is perhaps TRBD1 (6 bases). The CDR3 is made up of 15 amino acids. Germline CDR1 is MDHEN and CDR2 is SYDVKM. V lost 6 bases and J 4 bases, leaving 15 bases between the germline ends. The CDR3: CASSTTGQVTGELFF. The CDR3 region has the DNA TGTGCCAGCAGCACCACGGGACAAGTCACCGGGGAGCTGTTTTTT.

The chain combines TRBV11-2 with TRBJ1-2; TRBD1 agrees at 12 bases. The CDR3 has 16 amino acids. Germline loops: CDR1 SGHAT, CDR2 FQNNGV. V was clipped by 6 bases and J by 4 bases; unmatched bases: 9. The CDR3 region is CASSSEGTGGAYGYTF. The CDR3 DNA follows: TGTGCCAGCAGTTCAGAGGGGACAGGGGGCGCCTATGGCTACACCTTC.

The J gene is TRBJ1-1, the V gene TRBV5-1, with a tentative D call TRBD1 (5 bases). The CDR3 sequence is 19 residues long. Germline loops: CDR1 SGHRS, CDR2 YFSETQ. Trimming took 7 bases from V and 0 from J, leaving 28 bases between them. The CDR3 DNA reads as TGCGCCAGCGCACCCCGGGGACTATCACCCGAAGGAATGAACACTGAAGCTTTCTTT. Translated, it gives CASAPRGLSPEGMNTEAFF.

This chain connects TRBV28 to TRBJ2-7, with TRBD1 matching 8 bases. The V segment lost 10 bases and the J segment 6 bases; nucleotides outside the gene matches: 11. This CDR3 is 13 amino acids long. Germline CDR1 MDHEN, CDR2 SYDVKM. The CDR3 DNA reads TGTGCCAACCGGAGACAGGGGTCCCCCGAGCAGTACTTC. It is translated as CANRRQGSPEQYF.

This chain connects TRBV25-1 to TRBJ2-3; 16 positions match TRBD2. After removal of 0 bases from V and 4 bases from J, the junction contained 4 bases not matched to a gene. Germline V gives CDR1 MGHDK, CDR2 SYGVNS. This CDR3 spans 18 amino acids. The CDR3 nucleotides are TGTGCCAGCAGTGAATATGGGACTAGCGGGAGGGCCCCAGATACGCAGTATTTT. This encodes CASSEYGTSGRAPDTQYF.

The rearrangement links TRBV27 to TRBJ1-5, with D tentatively TRBD1 (5 bases). The length of the CDR3 is 13 residues. Per the germline V gene, CDR1 is MNHEY and CDR2 is SMNVEV (reference sequence). The V gene lost 6 bases and the J gene lost 5 bases, with 11 bases spanning the gap. CDR3 protein: CASRNRIDQPQHF. The CDR3 DNA reads TGTGCCAGCAGAAACAGGATCGATCAGCCCCAGCATTTT.